This TCR beta chain originates from a study of technical replicates of blood from several donors. Measured with immunoSEQ multiplex PCR; TCRdb has only the in-frame clones, and not every one. The sample consists of about 73,000 clones, 93% of them appearing once. Trimming left V 8 bases short and J 0 bases short, with 11 bases between. Per the germline V gene, CDR1 is LNHDA and CDR2 is SQIVND (reference sequence). CDR3 size: 14 residues. The specimen was T cells isolated from PBMCs. V gene TRBV19 combines with J gene TRBJ2-1, with D possibly being TRBD2 (6 bases). This TCR was recovered from a human donor in good health. The CDR3 nucleotides read TGTGCCAGTTCCTCGGGGGTCTCCTACAATGAGCAGTTCTTC. Residues: CASSSGVSYNEQFF.